This TCR beta chain was documented in a study of cytomegalovirus exposure and HLA in healthy donors. Details on this clone: Its antigen is as yet unknown.

The study ran its PCR with 60 Vbeta and 13 Jbeta primers. TCRdb keeps only in-frame clones here, not all; method: immunoSEQ multiplex PCR. The sample holds roughly 120,000 clones, about 80% seen once. Study-level results: A later analysis linked a missense variant in DCLRE1C to the trimming of TCR beta V and J genes. Accurate HLA-A and HLA-B prediction from TCR beta sequences was reported for most subjects.

This clonotype originated in a man aged 25-45 years in good health and CMV-seronegative. The sequenced sample consisted of PBMCs.

The chain's CDR3 is CASSNYKGGGSGEAFF. Written as DNA, the CDR3 is TGTGCCAGCTCAAACTATAAAGGGGGGGGAAGTGGGGAAGCTTTCTTT. This sequence joins TRBV5-4 and TRBJ1-1, with a possible D match to TRBD1 (6 bases). Germline CDR1 reads SGHNT; CDR2 reads YYREEE (reference sequence). The CDR3 runs to 16 residues. The V end was cut by 7 bases, the J end by 8 bases, with 27 bases between.